This T cell receptor beta chain stems from a study of blood T cell repertoires in COVID-19. For the study at large: Spain, Italy and the United States supplied samples that represented acute and convalescent COVID-19. Sources were T cells, B-cell-depleted T cells, or PBMCs; the material itself was cDNA or gDNA.

The germline CDR1 and CDR2 sequences are KGHSH and LQKENI. The CDR3 runs to 16 residues. V was clipped by 4 bases and J by 0 bases; unmatched bases: 8. Clones were read by immunoSEQ multiplex PCR, and TCRdb kept only the in-frame ones, dropping some. Here the sample spans some 180,000 clones, 75% to 85% being singletons. This clone was counted a single time. The chain employs TRBV18 and TRBJ1-1; 7 bases map to TRBD1. The sequence derives from a woman of 80 years or more with COVID-19, enrolled during active disease. The specimen sequenced was peripheral blood. The CDR3 DNA reads TGTGCCAGCTCACTACTGACAGGGCCTATGAACACTGAAGCTTTCTTT. Residues: CASSLLTGPMNTEAFF.